The rows below give T cell receptor beta chains drawn from one sample of a study of graft-versus-host responses after intestinal transplantation. These receptors are not linked to any known antigen. The table came from immunoSEQ multiplex PCR; TCRdb's copy has only in-frame clones and leaves some out. The repertoire holds some 83,000 clones, with around 92% as singletons. The sequenced sample was unstimulated CD4+ T cells sorted from spleen or lymph node cells, obtained before intestinal transplant. All receptors derive from a human donor who received an intestinal transplant. The CDR3 runs from the conserved cysteine through the conserved F or W. D genes are given only for firm matches. Some rows mark clone size as missing; the rest say once, few, many or name a class of expanded clone.

v_call: TRBV2; clone_size: once; d_call: .; j_call: TRBJ2-1; cdr3_aa: CASLQANEQFF; cdr3_nt: TGTGCCAGCCTTCAGGCCAATGAGCAGTTCTTC
v_call: TRBV7-2; clone_size: .; d_call: .; j_call: TRBJ2-3; cdr3_aa: CASSPGTGVDTQYF; cdr3_nt: TGTGCCAGCAGCCCAGGGACGGGGGTGGATACGCAGTATTTT
v_call: TRBV7-2; clone_size: .; d_call: .; j_call: TRBJ2-1; cdr3_aa: CASSLGTRGSYNEQFF; cdr3_nt: TGTGCCAGCAGCTTAGGGACTCGGGGCTCCTACAATGAGCAGTTCTTC
v_call: TRBV6-1; clone_size: .; d_call: TRBD2; j_call: TRBJ2-3; cdr3_aa: CASSAAAGGGDTQYF; cdr3_nt: TGTGCCAGCAGTGCCGCAGCGGGGGGAGGAGATACGCAGTATTTT
v_call: TRBV21-1; clone_size: .; d_call: .; j_call: TRBJ1-2; cdr3_aa: CASSKARRGLTYGYTF; cdr3_nt: TGTGCCAGCAGCAAGGCTCGCAGGGGGCTTACCTATGGCTACACCTTC
v_call: TRBV21-1; clone_size: .; d_call: .; j_call: TRBJ1-6; cdr3_aa: CASSKVRQVYHSPLHF; cdr3_nt: TGTGCCAGCAGCAAAGTTCGACAGGTCTATCATTCACCCCTCCACTTT
v_call: TRBV29-1; clone_size: .; d_call: TRBD1; j_call: TRBJ1-1; cdr3_aa: CSTVVGTGGRYTEAFF; cdr3_nt: TGCAGCACCGTTGTTGGGACAGGGGGAAGGTACACTGAAGCTTTCTTT
v_call: TRBV19; clone_size: .; d_call: TRBD1; j_call: TRBJ1-4; cdr3_aa: CASTGTGMNEKLFF; cdr3_nt: TGTGCCAGTACCGGGACAGGGATGAATGAAAAACTGTTTTTT
v_call: TRBV18; clone_size: .; d_call: .; j_call: TRBJ1-1; cdr3_aa: CASSPMTAEAFF; cdr3_nt: TGTGCCAGCTCCCCAATGACAGCTGAAGCTTTCTTT
v_call: TRBV5-8; clone_size: .; d_call: .; j_call: TRBJ1-4; cdr3_aa: CASSAMLLAGAANEKLFF; cdr3_nt: TGTGCCAGCAGCGCCATGCTTCTTGCGGGGGCGGCTAATGAAAAACTGTTTTTT